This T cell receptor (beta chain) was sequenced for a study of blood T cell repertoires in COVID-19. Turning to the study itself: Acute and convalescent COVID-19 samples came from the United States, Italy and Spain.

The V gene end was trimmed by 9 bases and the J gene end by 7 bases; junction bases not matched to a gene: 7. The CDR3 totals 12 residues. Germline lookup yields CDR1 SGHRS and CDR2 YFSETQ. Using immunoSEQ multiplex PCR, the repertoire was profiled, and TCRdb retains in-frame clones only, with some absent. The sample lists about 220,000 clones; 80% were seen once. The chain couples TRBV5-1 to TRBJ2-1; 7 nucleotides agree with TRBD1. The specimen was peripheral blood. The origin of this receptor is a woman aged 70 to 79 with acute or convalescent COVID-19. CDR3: CANGLQGNEQFF. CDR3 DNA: TGCGCCAACGGCCTACAGGGGAATGAGCAGTTCTTC.